This TCR beta chain was recovered during a study of T-cell reconstitution after alpha-beta-depleted transplantation in children. Notes on the study in general: Approximately two months post-transplant, alpha-beta T cells reportedly originated from several hundred expanded graft clones. Some patients' high day-60 TCRbeta diversity was traced to surviving recipient T cells and thymic progenitors. T-cell counts and diversity at one year post-transplant came mainly from newly produced T cells.

Using unique molecular identifiers, the investigators prepared the TCRbeta library. MiXCR, applied by TCRdb to the PCR reads, yields one record per CDR3 protein. The sample yields around 450,000 distinct CDR3 sequences, about 10% seen once. CDR3 length equals 18 residues. CDR1 and CDR2 from the germline V gene are SGHRS and YFSETQ. The V end was cut by 0 bases, the J end by 0 bases, with 18 bases between. This clonotype has at least ten counts. Its antigen remains unknown. The sample was PBMCs, taken before TCRalphabeta/CD19-depleted stem cell transplant. The sequence came from a child under 10 years old with inherited bone marrow failure, due to receive a stem cell transplant. The chain joins TRBV5-1 to TRBJ1-1; tentatively, D is TRBD1 (6 bases). CDR3 bases: TGCGCCAGCAGCTTGGTTTTCAGAAGGGACAAGATGAACACTGAAGCTTTCTTT. Translating it yields CASSLVFRRDKMNTEAFF.